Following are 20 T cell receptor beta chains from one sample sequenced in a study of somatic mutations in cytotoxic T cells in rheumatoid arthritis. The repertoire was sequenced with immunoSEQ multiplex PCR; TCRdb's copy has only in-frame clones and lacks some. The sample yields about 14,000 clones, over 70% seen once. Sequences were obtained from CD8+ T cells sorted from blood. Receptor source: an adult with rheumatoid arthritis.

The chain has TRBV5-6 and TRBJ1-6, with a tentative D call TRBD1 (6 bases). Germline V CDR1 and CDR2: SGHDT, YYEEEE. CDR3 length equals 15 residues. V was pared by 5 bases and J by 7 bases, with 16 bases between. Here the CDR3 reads CASSPRQAPNSPLHF. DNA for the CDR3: TGTGCCAGCAGTCCACGACAGGCCCCGAATTCACCCCTCCACTTT.

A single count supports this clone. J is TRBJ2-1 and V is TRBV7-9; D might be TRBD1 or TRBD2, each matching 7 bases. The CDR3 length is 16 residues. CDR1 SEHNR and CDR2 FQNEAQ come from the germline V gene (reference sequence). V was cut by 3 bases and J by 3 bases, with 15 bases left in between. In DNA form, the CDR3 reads TGTGCCAGCAGCTTCAGGGGGGGGAGTAACTACAATGAGCAGTTCTTC. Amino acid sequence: CASSFRGGSNYNEQFF.

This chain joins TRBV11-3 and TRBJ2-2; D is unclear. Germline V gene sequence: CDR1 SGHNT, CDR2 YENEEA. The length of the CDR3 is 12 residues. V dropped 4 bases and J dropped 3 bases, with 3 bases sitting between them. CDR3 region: CASSSHTGELFF. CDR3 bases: TGTGCCAGCAGCTCACACACCGGGGAGCTGTTTTTT.

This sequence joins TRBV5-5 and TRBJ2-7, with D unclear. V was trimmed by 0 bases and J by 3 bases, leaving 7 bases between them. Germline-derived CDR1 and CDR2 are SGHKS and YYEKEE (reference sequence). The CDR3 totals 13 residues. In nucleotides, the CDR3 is TGTGCCAGCAGCTTGGGGGTCTTCTACGAGCAGTACGTC. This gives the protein CASSLGVFYEQYV.

CDR3 coding DNA: TGTGCCAGCAGCGCGCTAGCGGTGGGGGAGACCCAGTACTTC. Residues: CASSALAVGETQYF. V and J are TRBV7-9 and TRBJ2-5, with TRBD2 matching 7 bases. V shed 5 bases, J shed 5 bases, and the junction held 8 bases outside the gene matches. Germline V gives CDR1 SEHNR, CDR2 FQNEAQ (reference sequence). This CDR3 has 14 residues. The whole variable domain, filled in from reference TRBV7-9 and TRBJ2-5, reads DTGVSQNPRHKITKRGQNVTFRCDPISEHNRLYWYRQTLGQGPEFLTYFQNEAQLEKSRLLSDRFSAERPKGSFSTLEIQRTEQGDSAMYLCASSALAVGETQYFGPGTRLLVL.

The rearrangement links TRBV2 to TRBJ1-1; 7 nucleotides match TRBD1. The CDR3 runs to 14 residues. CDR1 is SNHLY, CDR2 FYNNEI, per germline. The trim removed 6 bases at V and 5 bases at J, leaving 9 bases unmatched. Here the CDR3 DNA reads TGTGCCAGCAGCGAACTATCACAGGGGACTGAAGCTTTCTTT. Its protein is CASSELSQGTEAFF.

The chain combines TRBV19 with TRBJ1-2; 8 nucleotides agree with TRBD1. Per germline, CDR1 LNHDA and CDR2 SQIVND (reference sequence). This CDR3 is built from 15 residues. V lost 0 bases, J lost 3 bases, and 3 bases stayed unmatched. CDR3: CASSIDGTGHYGYTF. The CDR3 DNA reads TGTGCCAGTAGTATAGATGGGACAGGACACTATGGCTACACCTTC.

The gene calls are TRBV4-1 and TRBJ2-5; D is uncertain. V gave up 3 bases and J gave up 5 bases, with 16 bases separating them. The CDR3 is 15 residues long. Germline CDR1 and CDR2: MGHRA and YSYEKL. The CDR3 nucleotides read TGCGCCAGCAGCCATAGGCCGAACGTACCGGAGACCCAGTACTTC. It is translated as CASSHRPNVPETQYF.

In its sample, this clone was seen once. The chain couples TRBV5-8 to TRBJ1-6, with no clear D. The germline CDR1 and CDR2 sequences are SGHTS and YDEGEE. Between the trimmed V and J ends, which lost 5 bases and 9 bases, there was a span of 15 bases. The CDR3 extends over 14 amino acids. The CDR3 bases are TGTGCCAGCAGGGGAGCGGGCGCGGGTTCACCCCTCCACTTT. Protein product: CASRGAGAGSPLHF.

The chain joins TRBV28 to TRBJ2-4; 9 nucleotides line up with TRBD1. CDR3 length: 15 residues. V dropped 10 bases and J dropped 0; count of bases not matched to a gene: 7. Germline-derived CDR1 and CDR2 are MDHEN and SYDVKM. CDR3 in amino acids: CAIRQGGLAKNIQYF. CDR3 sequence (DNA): TGTGCCATCAGACAGGGGGGATTAGCCAAAAACATTCAGTACTTC.

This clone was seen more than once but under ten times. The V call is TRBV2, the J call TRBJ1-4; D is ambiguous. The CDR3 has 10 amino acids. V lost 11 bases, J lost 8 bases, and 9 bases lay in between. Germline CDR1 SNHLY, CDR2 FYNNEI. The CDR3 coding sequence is TGTGCCTGCAACGGGGAAAAACTGTTTTTT. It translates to CACNGEKLFF.

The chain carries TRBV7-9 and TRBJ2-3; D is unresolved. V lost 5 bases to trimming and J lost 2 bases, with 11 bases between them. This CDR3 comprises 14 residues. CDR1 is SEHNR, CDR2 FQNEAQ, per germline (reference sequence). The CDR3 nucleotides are TGTGCCAGCAGCCCAGGACGGATCACAGATACGCAGTATTTT. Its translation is CASSPGRITDTQYF.

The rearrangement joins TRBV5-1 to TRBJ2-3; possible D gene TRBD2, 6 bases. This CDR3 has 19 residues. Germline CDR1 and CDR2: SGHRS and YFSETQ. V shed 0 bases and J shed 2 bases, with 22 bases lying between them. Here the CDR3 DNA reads TGCGCCAGCAGCTTGGAGGGACTGTCATACCCCCAACCCACAGATACGCAGTATTTT. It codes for CASSLEGLSYPQPTDTQYF.

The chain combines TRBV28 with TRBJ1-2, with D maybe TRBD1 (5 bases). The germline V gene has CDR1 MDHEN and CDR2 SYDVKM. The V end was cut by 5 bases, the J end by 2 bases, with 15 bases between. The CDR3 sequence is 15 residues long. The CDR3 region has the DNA TGTGCCAGCAGTCGACCAGGGAGCGGAAACTATGGCTACACCTTC. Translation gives CASSRPGSGNYGYTF.

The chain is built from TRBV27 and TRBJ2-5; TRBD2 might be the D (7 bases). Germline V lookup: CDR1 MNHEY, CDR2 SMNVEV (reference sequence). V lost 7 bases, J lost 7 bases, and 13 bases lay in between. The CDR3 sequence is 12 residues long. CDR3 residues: CASKGGGVTQYF. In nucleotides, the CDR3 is TGTGCCAGCAAAGGGGGGGGCGTGACCCAGTACTTC.

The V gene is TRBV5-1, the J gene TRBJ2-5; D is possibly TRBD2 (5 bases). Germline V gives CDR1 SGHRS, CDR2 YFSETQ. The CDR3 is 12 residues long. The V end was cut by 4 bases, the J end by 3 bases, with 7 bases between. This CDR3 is CASSVGEETQYF. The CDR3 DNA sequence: TGCGCCAGCAGCGTGGGAGAAGAGACCCAGTACTTC.

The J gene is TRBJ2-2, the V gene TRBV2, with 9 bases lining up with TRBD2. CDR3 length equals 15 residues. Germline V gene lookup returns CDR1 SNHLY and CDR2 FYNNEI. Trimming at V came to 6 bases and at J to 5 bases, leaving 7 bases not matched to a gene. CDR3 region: CASRASGVRTGELFF. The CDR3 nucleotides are TGTGCCAGCAGGGCTAGCGGGGTTCGTACCGGGGAGCTGTTTTTT.

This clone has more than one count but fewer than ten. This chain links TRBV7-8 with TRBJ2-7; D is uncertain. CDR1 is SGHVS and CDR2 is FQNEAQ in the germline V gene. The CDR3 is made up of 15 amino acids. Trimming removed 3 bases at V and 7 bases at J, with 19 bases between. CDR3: CASSFSSEGPLEQYV. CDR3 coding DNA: TGTGCCAGCAGCTTTTCGTCAGAAGGACCCTTGGAGCAGTACGTC.

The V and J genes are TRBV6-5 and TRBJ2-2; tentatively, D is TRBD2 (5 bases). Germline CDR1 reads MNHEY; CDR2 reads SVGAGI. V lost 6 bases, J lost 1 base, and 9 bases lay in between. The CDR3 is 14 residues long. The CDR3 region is CASRPRENTGELFF. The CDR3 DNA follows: TGTGCCAGCAGGCCCCGGGAGAACACCGGGGAGCTGTTTTTT.

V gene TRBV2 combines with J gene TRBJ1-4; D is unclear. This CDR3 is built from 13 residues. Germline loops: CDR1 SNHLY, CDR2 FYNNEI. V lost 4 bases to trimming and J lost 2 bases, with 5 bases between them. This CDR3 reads CASSARTNEKLFF. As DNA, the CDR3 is TGTGCCAGCAGTGCCCGGACTAATGAAAAACTGTTTTTT.